This T cell receptor beta chain was documented in a study of regulatory T cells in long-lasting Graves disease (dated by TCRdb to 2020 to 2022). For the study in its entirety: Antithyroid drugs had been taken for less than 3 months by newly diagnosed Graves' disease patients. This study used TCR sequencing and RNA sequencing of peripheral blood to compare persistent Graves' disease patients against newly diagnosed Graves' disease patients. The study was conducted in China and was registered as a clinical trial. A total of 33 samples were covered by TCR sequencing, comprising roughly 13 persistent and about 20 newly diagnosed Graves' disease patients.

Study-wide findings and limitations: Only peripheral blood was studied, because thyroid tissue, the primary lesion, was inaccessible. The authors acknowledged the small sample size as a limitation that may reduce accuracy. A larger number of public clonotypes was shared among persistent patients (around 2,700) than among newly diagnosed patients (roughly 970). Persistent Graves' disease patients showed lower TCR Shannon entropy and fewer highly expanded clones than newly diagnosed patients, suggesting clonal expansion. Preferential use of TRBV28, TRBJ1-2 and TRBJ2-5 was observed in persistent disease, whereas TRBV20-1 and TRBJ2-1 were favored in newly diagnosed disease. Sequencing and analysis were limited to the TCR beta chain.

CDR1 and CDR2, per the germline V gene, are MNHEY and SVGAGI. Trimming takes 0 bases off V and 8 bases off J; junction bases not matched to a gene: 5. Reading from cysteine to phenylalanine, the CDR3 counts 15 amino acids. Only CDR3 DNA remains: 45 bases, in frame from the first base. The method was multiplex PCR. Instrument on record: Illumina HiSeq 4000. TCR beta libraries were built with iRepertoire HTBI primers and Arm-PCR amplification of CDR3 regions. Before sequencing, the PCR products went through gel purification. Per the authors' processing: A total of fewer than 80 TRBV and 14 TRBJ segments were identified across samples and were used for gene usage analysis of CDR3 amino acid clonotypes. Filtered high-quality paired reads were merged into contigs using COPE and FqMerger. BLAST was used to align contigs to the IMGT TRBV, TRBD and TRBJ reference genes, and CDR3 was defined following IMGT. Any clonotype with a frequency above 0.1% was classified as a highly expanded clone. Shannon entropy served as the measure of repertoire diversity, while the Gini coefficient captured V-J evenness. Clonotypes shared by more than one individual were considered public. TCRdb reran the public reads through fastp at Q25 and MiXCR, keeping productive beta chains. Each CDR3 protein appears once, grouped with its most common genes and DNA. In this record, the V and J calls reflect TCRdb's handling and not the investigators' own analysis. The sample table lists 350,000 to 500,000 distinct CDR3 sequences, 13% to 15% of them with a count of one. The biggest ten clones account for 17% of the sample.

As for this clonotype: Its target antigen remains unknown. No qualities accompany the bases; no much larger clone lies one base away.

Per the publication, the time point label means: newly diagnosed GD, antithyroid drugs for less than 3 months. RNA was extracted from PBMCs in TRIzol for both TCR sequencing and RNA sequencing. The diagnosis of Graves' disease followed American Thyroid Association guidelines. Recruitment of patients was carried out at an endocrinology department in Xi'an, China. From each patient, 8 to 10 milliliters of peripheral blood was collected into an EDTA anticoagulant tube. PBMCs were isolated by Ficoll Paque Plus density gradient separation without further T cell sorting. An Agilent 2100 Bioanalyzer and agarose gel were used to check RNA quality, while a NanoDrop 2000 measured RNA concentration. The same data also contributed to another study, on T cells in Graves' hyperthyroidism and ophthalmopathy. The other study reports the following: Stable Graves' hyperthyroidism was defined as the absence of progression to ophthalmopathy over 18 months of follow-up. The hyperthyroidism patients were between 18 and 65 years old and newly diagnosed, with a disease duration of less than 2 months. Any patient with an uncontrolled infection, another autoimmune disease, pregnancy or lactation was excluded. Diagnoses relied on clinical symptoms, serum thyroxine and TRAb, thyroid ultrasound and orbital computed tomography. The first round of RT-PCR for the TCR CDR3 was performed with the HTBI primer set and the Qiagen OneStep RT-PCR kit. Most expanded thyroid clonotypes (frequency above 0.001) were also detected in blood, a finding suggesting that blood repertoires may reflect thyroid immune responses. A model built on a 13 V-J signature distinguished ophthalmopathy from stable hyperthyroidism, reaching roughly 88% sensitivity and under 84% specificity in cross-validation and 80%/75% in testing. In validation, the model predicted progression to ophthalmopathy a median of around six months before onset, with about 64% sensitivity and roughly 79% specificity. A discovery cohort of about 100 patients, about 44 with Graves' ophthalmopathy and approximately 60 with stable Graves' hyperthyroidism, was used to find distinguishing TCR V-J signatures. An independent validation cohort of under 20 hyperthyroidism patients and approximately 16 patients who later progressed to ophthalmopathy tested prospective prediction of ophthalmopathy. The 80 to 100 discovery patients were randomly divided into training and test sets at a 7:3 ratio. In addition, the study compared T-cell repertoires in thyroid tissue and in blood from 6 or 7 Graves' hyperthyroidism patients. After blood sampling, hyperthyroidism patients were treated with methimazole at a starting dose of 30 mg daily, and ophthalmopathy patients were treated with high-dose intravenous methylprednisolone. Libraries were constructed in a second round of multiplex PCR, after which size selection and purification were carried out. Sequencing of the libraries was done on an Illumina HiSeq2000 using paired-end 100 bp reads. SOAPnuke was used to process the raw data, with reads discarded if the reads contained adapters or uncalled bases, had a mean Phred below 15, or lacked an exact constant-primer or identifier match. COPE v1.2.5 was used to merge high-quality paired reads, and clonotypes were defined as unique nucleotide sequences. MiTCR v1.1 was used to align clonotypes to the IMGT TRBV, TRBD and TRBJ reference segments. The analysis was restricted to V-J combinations with a frequency above 0.0001, which together covered over 99% of the repertoires. The TCS score was defined as F50 (clonal expansion) divided by E x V (chaos), with BLOSUM62-based TCRdist calculated between CDR3 peptides within each V-J. Welch's t-statistics and random forest reduced fewer than 600 V-J features to roughly 13, which were used in a naive Bayes classifier (R e1071). Sample size was not statistically predetermined, and investigators were not blinded to group allocation. The paper describes TCR Vbeta CDR3 sequencing of around 130 peripheral blood samples, made up of 40 to 45 ophthalmopathy patients, over 70 hyperthyroidism patients and 17 progressor patients.

The V and J segments used are TRBV6-5 and TRBJ1-2; 11 bases in the middle match TRBD1. The starting material was peripheral blood mononuclear cells (PBMCs), obtained at new diagnosis, from a patient treated with antithyroid drugs. This clonotype was obtained from a woman aged 45-65 years with Graves disease. Donor details come from another sample of the same person, matched by shared clones. The bases are TGTGCCAGCAGTTACTCCAGGACAGGGGGCGGAGGCTACACCTTC. Its protein is CASSYSRTGGGGYTF.